Listed below are T cell receptor beta chains from one sample, sequenced in a study of beta chain features in type 1 diabetes. Here immunoSEQ multiplex PCR was the method, and the copy in TCRdb shows in-frame clones only, minus some. The sample includes 35,000 to 50,000 clones, about half of them seen just once. Sequenced material: stem cell memory CD4+ T cells from blood. All receptors derive from a woman in her 30s in good health. Both conserved end residues are part of each CDR3. D genes are given only for firm matches. Clone size is not always given. Where it is, it says once, few, many or a class for expanded clones.

d_call j_call clone_size v_call cdr3_aa cdr3_nt
TRBD1 TRBJ2-1 . TRBV10-3 CAISGRTGLNEQFF TGTGCCATCAGTGGAAGGACAGGGCTCAATGAGCAGTTCTTC
. TRBJ2-5 . TRBV11-2 CASSRRPRGAKQETQYF TGTGCCAGCAGCCGTCGACCTCGCGGAGCTAAGCAAGAGACCCAGTACTTC
. TRBJ2-4 few TRBV7-3 CASSSLTGQNIQYF TGTGCCAGCAGCTCCCTAACAGGGCAAAACATTCAGTACTTC
TRBD1 TRBJ1-3 few TRBV7-9 CASRRLGTDGFSGNTIYF TGTGCCAGCAGACGACTCGGGACAGACGGATTCTCTGGAAACACCATATATTTT
TRBD1 TRBJ1-1 few TRBV5-1 CASSSGQDATEAFF TGCGCCAGCAGCTCGGGACAGGATGCTACTGAAGCTTTCTTT
. TRBJ2-1 . TRBV20-1 CSANSFEQFF TGCAGTGCTAATTCTTTTGAGCAGTTCTTC
TRBD1 TRBJ2-7 few TRBV11-2 CASSFQGQDYEQYF TGTGCCAGCAGCTTCCAGGGACAGGACTACGAGCAGTACTTC
TRBD2 TRBJ2-1 few TRBV4-3 CASSPRVAGEGYNEQFF TGCGCCAGCAGCCCCCGCGTGGCGGGAGAGGGCTACAATGAGCAGTTCTTC
. TRBJ2-1 . TRBV6-5 CASSYDPGDSYNEQFF TGTGCCAGCAGTTACGATCCGGGAGATTCCTACAATGAGCAGTTCTTC
. TRBJ2-1 . TRBV15 CATSRGSSGTFF TGTGCCACCAGCAGAGGATCTTCGGGTACGTTCTTC
TRBD1 TRBJ1-1 . TRBV4-3 CASSQRAGGITEAFF TGCGCCAGCAGCCAAAGGGCAGGGGGTATCACTGAAGCTTTCTTT
. TRBJ1-2 . TRBV9 CASSTSGAGNGYTF TGTGCCAGCAGCACCTCTGGGGCAGGGAACGGCTACACCTTC
. TRBJ1-4 few TRBV4-3 CASSQDLKGSGEKLFF TGCGCCAGCAGCCAAGATCTTAAAGGGTCGGGGGAAAAACTGTTTTTT
. TRBJ2-1 . TRBV27 CASPTRRTKQFF TGTGCCAGCCCAACACGGAGGACGAAGCAGTTCTTC
TRBD1 TRBJ1-2 once TRBV6-6 CASIRDRDNYGYTF TGTGCCAGCATCAGGGACAGGGACAACTATGGCTACACCTTC
. TRBJ2-1 few TRBV28 CASSTQGRSDKEFF TGTGCCAGCAGTACACAGGGCCGGAGCGACAAGGAGTTCTTC
. TRBJ1-1 . TRBV7-8 CASSRGPNTEAFF TGTGCCAGCAGCAGGGGTCCCAACACTGAAGCTTTCTTT
. TRBJ2-7 . TRBV6-5 CASSYSGQGSGYEQYF TGTGCCAGCAGTTACTCCGGGCAGGGATCAGGCTACGAGCAGTACTTC
. TRBJ2-3 . TRBV7-3 CASSFSGPTDTQYF TGTGCCAGCAGCTTTTCAGGGCCCACAGATACGCAGTATTTT
. TRBJ1-1 . TRBV4-3 CASSQEAGTEAFF TGCGCCAGCAGCCAAGAAGCCGGCACTGAAGCTTTCTTT
TRBD1 TRBJ1-1 . TRBV7-9 CASSFGTGGLNTEAFF TGTGCCAGCAGCTTTGGGACAGGGGGTCTGAACACTGAAGCTTTCTTT
TRBD2 TRBJ2-1 few TRBV2 CASSPVTSGRSNEQFF TGTGCCAGCAGTCCTGTAACTAGCGGGAGAAGCAATGAGCAGTTCTTC
. TRBJ2-1 few TRBV2 CASRQGIYNEQFF TGTGCCAGCAGACAGGGCATCTACAATGAGCAGTTCTTC
. TRBJ2-1 . TRBV7-3 CASSPGMDKQFF TGTGCCAGCAGCCCAGGAATGGATAAGCAGTTCTTC
. TRBJ2-1 . TRBV4-3 CASSQDRLAHNEQFF TGCGCCAGCAGCCAAGATCGGCTAGCCCACAATGAGCAGTTCTTC
. TRBJ2-7 . TRBV7-9 CASSLRLAYEQYF TGTGCCAGCAGCTTAAGGCTAGCCTACGAGCAGTACTTC
TRBD1 TRBJ2-2 once TRBV7-7 CASSLDGTGNTGELFF TGTGCTAGCAGCTTAGATGGGACAGGGAACACCGGGGAGCTGTTTTTT
TRBD1 TRBJ1-2 . TRBV18 CASSPDREGPLHLDGYTF TGTGCCAGCTCACCGGACAGGGAGGGCCCCCTACATTTGGATGGCTACACCTTC
TRBD1 TRBJ2-4 few TRBV29-1 CSVAGTGRDIQYF TGCAGCGTTGCCGGGACAGGGCGGGACATTCAGTACTTC
. TRBJ2-5 . TRBV7-2 CASSLRSGAGTAQETQYF TGTGCCAGCAGCTTACGCTCGGGGGCCGGGACAGCTCAAGAGACCCAGTACTTC
TRBD1 TRBJ1-1 . TRBV18 CASSQQGYTEAFF TGTGCCAGCTCCCAACAGGGGTACACTGAAGCTTTCTTT
TRBD2 TRBJ2-1 . TRBV14 CASSPRTSGMWFF TGTGCCAGCAGCCCAAGGACTAGCGGGATGTGGTTCTTC
. TRBJ2-5 . TRBV2 CASSRDIEETQYF TGTGCCAGCAGTCGGGACATAGAAGAGACCCAGTACTTC
TRBD1 TRBJ2-5 . TRBV25-1 CASQLRDRGGETQYF TGTGCCAGCCAACTCCGGGACAGGGGAGGGGAGACCCAGTACTTC
TRBD2 TRBJ2-1 few TRBV7-2 CASSLGASGSLEQFF TGTGCCAGCAGCTTAGGAGCCAGCGGGAGTTTAGAGCAGTTCTTC
TRBD1 TRBJ1-2 . TRBV19 CASSPPRQGFYGYTF TGTGCCAGTAGTCCCCCTCGACAGGGCTTCTATGGCTACACCTTC
TRBD1 TRBJ2-5 few TRBV2 CASTDRVLGTQYF TGTGCCAGCACGGACAGGGTGCTAGGGACCCAGTACTTC
TRBD1 TRBJ2-7 . TRBV7-3 CASSLGGQGGYEQYF TGTGCCAGCAGCTTAGGGGGACAGGGGGGCTACGAGCAGTACTTC
TRBD2 TRBJ2-7 . TRBV7-2 CASSLWRESYEQYF TGTGCCAGCAGCTTATGGCGGGAGTCCTACGAGCAGTACTTC
. TRBJ2-3 once TRBV28 CASSSSSGDTQYF TGTGCCAGCAGCTCCTCATCGGGTGATACGCAGTATTTT
TRBD1 TRBJ2-3 . TRBV7-3 CASSRETGGRSDTQYF TGTGCCAGCAGTCGTGAAACAGGGGGCAGGTCAGATACGCAGTATTTT
. TRBJ1-5 . TRBV6-5 CASSSQDSNQPQHF TGTGCCAGCAGTTCCCAGGATAGCAATCAGCCCCAGCATTTT
TRBD1 TRBJ1-2 . TRBV9 CASSRTGGAGYYGYTF TGTGCCAGCAGTAGGACAGGGGGCGCGGGGTACTATGGCTACACCTTC
TRBD1 TRBJ2-5 few TRBV10-3 CAISDRAGTGKQTQYF TGTGCCATCAGTGACCGCGCCGGGACAGGGAAACAGACCCAGTACTTC
TRBD2 TRBJ2-7 . TRBV5-1 CASSPPLSGSSTYEQYF TGCGCCAGCAGCCCACCCCTTAGCGGGAGTTCTACCTACGAGCAGTACTTC
TRBD1 TRBJ2-3 once TRBV11-2 CASSPRTGGGLSDTQYF TGTGCCAGCAGCCCCAGGACAGGGGGGGGGTTGTCAGATACGCAGTATTTT
TRBD1 TRBJ2-5 . TRBV5-1 CASSTGQGWETQYF TGCGCCAGCAGCACAGGACAGGGTTGGGAGACCCAGTACTTC
. TRBJ1-5 . TRBV28 CASSLYGGGLSNQPQHF TGTGCCAGCAGTTTATATGGCGGGGGTCTTAGCAATCAGCCCCAGCATTTT
TRBD2 TRBJ2-5 few TRBV7-2 CASSLGPAGGQETQYF TGTGCCAGCAGCTTAGGGCCAGCGGGAGGGCAAGAGACCCAGTACTTC